This is a list of T cell receptor beta chains from one sample in a study of T cells in Graves' hyperthyroidism and ophthalmopathy. TCRdb re-analysed the multiplex PCR reads in MiXCR, keeping a single row per CDR3 protein. The sample shows a few hundred thousand distinct CDR3 sequences, less than 20% of them seen only once. Sequences were obtained from blood. These receptors all come from a woman aged 25 to 39 with Graves' hyperthyroidism. CDR3s include the opening cysteine and the closing phenylalanine or tryptophan. Each record gives: V gene, D gene, clone size, J gene, CDR3 protein, CDR3 DNA. A D gene is named only where the DNA matches it firmly. A clone size is listed for some rows: how often the clone was seen (once, few, many), or a class if it is expanded.

TRBV7-3	.	.	TRBJ2-1	CASSSYLGNEQFF	TGTGCCAGCAGCTCCTACCTAGGCAATGAGCAGTTCTTC
TRBV20-1	TRBD2	few	TRBJ2-1	CSAPDSGKVSDEQFF	TGCAGTGCCCCAGATAGCGGGAAAGTCTCAGATGAGCAGTTCTTC
TRBV6-1	.	few	TRBJ2-5	CASFWVNQQGIKRTQYF	TGTGCCAGCTTCTGGGTTAATCAACAGGGAATTAAGAGAACCCAGTACTTC
TRBV28	.	many	TRBJ1-2	CASRTDSLYGYTF	TGTGCCAGCAGGACTGACAGCCTCTATGGCTACACCTTC
TRBV20-1	.	.	TRBJ1-1	CSAVGEVGNTEAFF	TGCAGTGCCGTGGGCGAGGTGGGGAACACTGAAGCTTTCTTT
TRBV7-9	.	many	TRBJ2-3	CASSDYRVGTDTQYF	TGTGCCAGCAGCGACTACAGGGTCGGGACAGATACGCAGTATTTT
TRBV10-3	.	.	TRBJ2-3	CAIARQGPDTQYF	TGTGCCATCGCCCGCCAGGGTCCAGATACGCAGTATTTT
TRBV20-1	.	many	TRBJ2-4	CSARGVAKNIQYF	TGCAGTGCTCGAGGAGTCGCCAAAAACATTCAGTACTTC
TRBV28	.	many	TRBJ1-2	CASSLRDIYGYTF	TGTGCCAGCAGTTTAAGAGATATCTATGGCTACACCTTC
TRBV7-3	TRBD2	many	TRBJ2-1	CASSGGSGRFSSYNEQFF	TGTGCCAGCAGCGGGGGGAGCGGGAGATTTTCCTCCTACAATGAGCAGTTCTTC
TRBV30	TRBD1	many	TRBJ1-5	CAWSIRDRVSQPQHF	TGTGCCTGGAGCATCCGGGACAGGGTCAGTCAGCCCCAGCATTTT
TRBV5-1	.	many	TRBJ2-7	CASSFGGEGEQYF	TGCGCCAGCAGCTTTGGAGGGGAAGGTGAGCAGTACTTC
TRBV7-9	.	many	TRBJ2-1	CASSLVDSRNEQFF	TGTGCCAGCAGCTTAGTGGACTCCCGGAATGAGCAGTTCTTC
TRBV12-3/TRBV12-4	TRBD1	.	TRBJ1-2	CASSKQGGADGYTF	TGTGCCAGCAGTAAGCAGGGGGGGGCCGATGGCTACACCTTC
TRBV5-6	.	few	TRBJ1-1	CASSLLMAGGTEAFF	TGTGCCAGCAGCTTGTTAATGGCGGGTGGCACTGAAGCTTTCTTT
TRBV4-1	.	.	TRBJ1-1	CASSQAGRSTEAFF	TGCGCCAGCAGCCAAGCTGGCAGGAGCACTGAAGCTTTCTTT
TRBV5-1	TRBD2	few	TRBJ2-1	CASRLAGEKNEQFF	TGCGCCAGCAGACTAGCGGGAGAGAAAAATGAGCAGTTCTTC
TRBV20-1	TRBD2	many	TRBJ2-7	CSARGGREYEQYF	TGCAGTGCTAGAGGCGGGAGGGAATACGAGCAGTACTTC
TRBV5-1	.	many	TRBJ1-2	CASSLAVGARNYGYTF	TGCGCCAGCAGCTTGGCGGTTGGGGCCCGAAACTATGGCTACACCTTC
TRBV6-5	.	many	TRBJ2-1	CASSYSTGKPGEQFF	TGTGCCAGCAGTTACTCGACAGGCAAGCCAGGCGAGCAGTTCTTC
TRBV10-3	TRBD1	many	TRBJ1-1	CAISEDGQGAFRTEAFF	TGTGCCATCAGTGAAGACGGACAGGGGGCGTTTCGGACTGAAGCTTTCTTT
TRBV5-1	.	.	TRBJ1-2	CASSDDGDYGYTF	TGCGCCAGCAGCGACGACGGAGACTATGGCTACACCTTC
TRBV11-3	.	few	TRBJ1-2	CASSLEGRAINYGYTF	TGTGCCAGCAGCTTAGAAGGGAGGGCTATTAACTATGGCTACACCTTC
TRBV20-1	TRBD1	few	TRBJ1-5	CSARGQGAEQPQHF	TGCAGTGCTAGAGGACAGGGGGCTGAGCAGCCCCAGCATTTT
TRBV27	TRBD1	many	TRBJ1-5	CASSPRGTGAGGNQPQHF	TGTGCCAGCAGCCCTAGGGGGACAGGGGCCGGGGGCAATCAGCCCCAGCATTTT
TRBV19	TRBD2	.	TRBJ2-7	CASSTLLRLAGAGHEQYF	TGTGCCAGTAGTACCCTCCTAAGACTAGCGGGAGCGGGCCACGAGCAGTACTTC
TRBV19	TRBD2	.	TRBJ2-3	CASRLAGGGTQYF	TGTGCCAGTAGACTAGCGGGAGGAGGTACGCAGTATTTT
TRBV9	.	many	TRBJ2-7	CASSPQWEQYF	TGTGCCAGCAGCCCTCAGTGGGAGCAGTACTTC
TRBV7-3	TRBD1	many	TRBJ1-2	CASSLGQGESYTF	TGTGCCAGCAGCTTAGGACAGGGGGAGAGCTACACCTTC
TRBV5-4	.	few	TRBJ2-3	CASSYGLSTDTQYF	TGTGCCAGCAGTTATGGACTGAGCACAGATACGCAGTATTTT
TRBV3-1	.	many	TRBJ2-2	CASSQFGGWTGELFF	TGTGCCAGCAGCCAATTCGGGGGTTGGACCGGGGAGCTGTTTTTT
TRBV11-3	.	many	TRBJ2-1	CASSLGGNAYNEQFF	TGTGCCAGCAGCTTGGGGGGAAACGCCTACAATGAGCAGTTCTTC
TRBV28	TRBD2	many	TRBJ2-2	CASTPPPRLAGGTGELFF	TGTGCCAGCACCCCGCCCCCCCGACTAGCGGGAGGCACCGGGGAGCTGTTTTTT
TRBV7-9	.	many	TRBJ1-2	CASSLSGRPWDGYTF	TGTGCCAGCAGCTTATCCGGCAGGCCCTGGGATGGCTACACCTTC
TRBV7-9	TRBD2	.	TRBJ2-1	CASSLAGTSGSEQFF	TGTGCCAGCAGCTTGGCGGGGACTAGCGGGAGTGAGCAGTTCTTC
TRBV11-2	.	many	TRBJ2-7	CASSTRTRSYEQYF	TGTGCCAGCAGCACTAGGACGCGCTCCTACGAGCAGTACTTC
TRBV3-1	.	many	TRBJ2-5	CASTGTMYF	TGTGCCAGTACAGGGACAATGTACTTC